Below are 8 T cell receptor beta chains sequenced from a single sample in a study of blood T cell repertoires in COVID-19. Repertoires were generated with immunoSEQ multiplex PCR, while TCRdb's copy carries only in-frame clones and drops some. The sample records over 100,000 clones, approximately 86% being singletons. The sequenced material came from peripheral blood. Every receptor here comes from a middle-aged man with active or convalescent COVID-19.

The rearrangement joins TRBV19 to TRBJ1-4; D not certain. Trimming left V 4 bases short and J 0 bases short, with 6 bases between. Per the germline V gene, CDR1 is LNHDA and CDR2 is SQIVND (reference sequence). The length of the CDR3 is 14 residues. The CDR3 bases are TGTGCCAGTAGTAGTCTCGCAACTAATGAAAAACTGTTTTTT. It specifies CASSSLATNEKLFF.

The chain uses TRBV7-8 and TRBJ2-3; D is perhaps TRBD2 (7 bases). CDR3 size: 16 residues. Per the germline V gene, CDR1 is SGHVS and CDR2 is FQNEAQ. The ends were cut back, 1 base at V and 3 bases at J, with 14 bases in the middle. CDR3 residues: CASSLVGGGGTDTQYF. CDR3 sequence (DNA): TGTGCCAGCAGCTTAGTTGGGGGGGGCGGTACAGATACGCAGTATTTT.

V usage is TRBV4-3 and J usage is TRBJ1-5; D is unclear. The CDR3 loop spans 14 amino acids. V dropped 1 base and J dropped 3 bases, with 7 bases sitting between them. Germline lookup yields CDR1 LGHNA and CDR2 YSLEER. Written as DNA, the CDR3 is TGCGCCAGCAGCCAAGGTGGGCCCAATCAGCCCCAGCATTTT. Protein sequence: CASSQGGPNQPQHF.

This chain uses TRBV7-9 with TRBJ2-7, with 7 bases matching TRBD2. The CDR3 runs 15 residues. Germline assignment: CDR1 SEHNR and CDR2 FQNEAQ (reference sequence). After removal of 3 bases from V and 0 bases from J, the junction contained 5 bases not matched to a gene. The CDR3 sequence: CASSFLGEGSYEQYF. The CDR3 DNA follows: TGTGCCAGCAGCTTCCTCGGGGAGGGCTCCTACGAGCAGTACTTC.

V gene TRBV29-1 combines with J gene TRBJ2-3; D possibly corresponds to TRBD1 (6 bases). The CDR3 contains 14 residues. Trimming stripped 4 bases from V and 2 bases from J, with 13 bases between. CDR1 and CDR2 from the germline V gene are SQVTM and ANQGSEA. The CDR3 reads CSVGRDTNTDTQYF. DNA of the CDR3: TGCAGCGTTGGCCGGGACACCAACACAGATACGCAGTATTTT.

Only a few counts were recorded for this clone. J is TRBJ2-2 and V is TRBV28; D uncertain. There are 14 residues in the CDR3. From germline, CDR1 is MDHEN and CDR2 SYDVKM. The V end was cut by 3 bases, the J end by 4 bases, with 9 bases between. CDR3 sequence: CASSFVKSTGELFF. The CDR3 nucleotides are TGTGCCAGCAGTTTTGTCAAGAGCACCGGGGAGCTGTTTTTT.

The chain is built from TRBV7-2 and TRBJ1-1; 8 nucleotides agree with TRBD1. Per germline, CDR1 SGHTA and CDR2 FQGNSA. The CDR3 has 14 amino acids. Trimming removed 4 bases from V and 2 bases from J; junction bases left unmatched: 3. CDR3 DNA sequence: TGTGCCAGCAGCTGGGACAGGCTTAACACTGAAGCTTTCTTT. Translating gives CASSWDRLNTEAFF.

The chain employs TRBV11-2 and TRBJ2-1, with TRBD1 matching 10 bases. Trimming removed 6 bases from V and 4 bases from J; junction bases left unmatched: 3. The germline V gene has CDR1 SGHAT and CDR2 FQNNGV. The length of the CDR3 is 14 residues. The CDR3 DNA follows: TGTGCCAGCAGACCGGGACAGGGGTACAATGAGCAGTTCTTC. Translating it yields CASRPGQGYNEQFF.